Listed here are 15 T cell receptor beta chains from one sample, sequenced in a study of CD8 T cells in Susac syndrome. RNA in amounts of about 0.45 to 1 ug was reverse transcribed with random hexamers. TCRdb itself ran the immunoSEQ multiplex PCR reads through MiXCR, one entry per CDR3 protein. This sample has a few hundred thousand distinct CDR3 sequences, with 92% found just once. The material sequenced was CD8+ T cells from PBMCs. The receptors shown here come from a human donor with multiple sclerosis.

The chain recombines TRBV9 with TRBJ2-1; unclear D gene. Trimming cost V 3 bases and J 7 bases, with 5 bases left between them. The germline CDR1 and CDR2 sequences are SGDLS and YYNGEE. The CDR3 spans 11 residues. CDR3 DNA: TGTGCCAGCAGCGCCGATAATGAGCAGTTCTTC. As protein: CASSADNEQFF.

The rearrangement joins TRBV6-5 to TRBJ1-5, with no clear D. This CDR3 has 14 amino acids. CDR1 MNHEY and CDR2 SVGAGI come from the germline V gene. The V end was cut by 4 bases, the J end by 3 bases, with 10 bases between. The CDR3 DNA reads TGTGCCAGCAGTTTGCGTCAGAACAATCAGCCCCAGCATTTT. Translation gives CASSLRQNNQPQHF.

The V and J genes are TRBV2 and TRBJ2-1; 7 bases map to TRBD2. V shed 4 bases and J 1 base; nucleotides not matched to a gene: 13. The CDR3 is made up of 18 amino acids. Germline V lookup: CDR1 SNHLY, CDR2 FYNNEI. The CDR3 is CASSASDGGSPSYNEQFF. The CDR3 nucleotides are TGTGCCAGCAGTGCGTCGGACGGGGGGTCCCCATCCTACAATGAGCAGTTCTTC.

The chain joins TRBV12-3 or TRBV12-4 to TRBJ2-5; no clear D. The length of the CDR3 is 13 residues. V was pared by 1 base and J by 2 bases, with 5 bases between. The CDR3 DNA reads TGTGCCAGCAGTTTAGAGAGTCAAGAGACCCAGTACTTC. This encodes CASSLESQETQYF.

The chain recombines TRBV12-3 or TRBV12-4 with TRBJ2-2; TRBD1 agrees at 7 bases. This CDR3 comprises 15 residues. Trimming cost V 1 base and J 8 bases; bases outside gene matches: 7. CDR3: CASSLEQGSEGELFF. DNA of the CDR3: TGTGCCAGCAGTTTAGAACAGGGGTCGGAAGGGGAGCTGTTTTTT.

The sample holds one count of this clonotype. V is TRBV27 and J is TRBJ1-1, with no clear D. CDR3 length equals 13 residues. The germline V gene has CDR1 MNHEY and CDR2 SMNVEV (reference sequence). The V gene lost 0 bases and the J gene lost 7 bases, with 9 bases spanning the gap. The CDR3 coding sequence is TGTGCCAGCAGTTTATCCGGGAGCCGTGAAGCTTTCTTT. It encodes CASSLSGSREAFF.

This clonotype has just a few counts. The chain uses TRBV19 and TRBJ2-2; no firm D call. The CDR3 covers 12 residues. Germline V gene data show CDR1 as LNHDA and CDR2 as SQIVND (reference sequence). The germline V and J ends were trimmed by 7 bases and 8 bases, with 11 bases remaining between them. CDR3 residues: CASTGWPGELFF. DNA for the CDR3: TGTGCCAGTACCGGTTGGCCAGGGGAGCTGTTTTTT.

V gene TRBV6-5 combines with J gene TRBJ1-6, with a possible D match to TRBD1 (6 bases). With 2 bases removed from V and 14 bases from J, the gap between germline ends came to 22 bases. The CDR3 loop spans 16 amino acids. Germline loops: CDR1 MNHEY, CDR2 SVGAGI. The CDR3 DNA reads as TGTGCCAGCAGTTACGGGGAGGGGGGGAATTCAGCCACCCTCCACTTT. It codes for CASSYGEGGNSATLHF.

The rearrangement joins TRBV3-1 to TRBJ2-1; D ambiguous. This CDR3 comprises 13 residues. V was cut by 4 bases and J by 9 bases, with 13 bases left in between. CDR1 is LGHDT and CDR2 is YNNKEL in the germline V gene (reference sequence). The chain's CDR3 is CASSRDDPGEQFF. The CDR3 DNA reads as TGTGCCAGCAGCCGCGACGACCCGGGTGAGCAGTTCTTC.

This clonotype was seen once. V gene TRBV18 combines with J gene TRBJ2-1, with TRBD1 matching 7 bases. V shed 3 bases, J shed 4 bases, and the junction held 6 bases outside the gene matches. Germline CDR1 and CDR2: KGHSH and LQKENI. The CDR3 has 15 residues. The DNA for the CDR3 is TGTGCCAGCTCACCGGGACAGACCCTGTACAATGAGCAGTTCTTC. It is translated as CASSPGQTLYNEQFF.

V gene TRBV7-9 combines with J gene TRBJ1-2, with D possibly TRBD1 on 5 matching bases. The CDR3 has 13 amino acids. V was clipped by 5 bases and J by 8 bases, with 15 bases between them. Germline V gives CDR1 SEHNR, CDR2 FQNEAQ (reference sequence). The CDR3 coding sequence is TGTGCCAGCAGCCCAGGGCAGGCCTCGGGCTACACCTTC. It specifies CASSPGQASGYTF.

A word on this clonotype: At one end the junction does not follow the germline gene, possibly because of a read error. V is TRBV5-1 and J is TRBJ1-6; D ambiguous. Germline CDR1 is SGHRS and CDR2 is YFSETQ. The CDR3 length is 16 residues. CDR3 bases: TGCGCCAGCAGCTTGTATGCCAGCATCAAGAATTCGCCCCTCCACTTT. Residues: CASSLYASIKNSPLHF. Full variable domain (outside the CDR3, taken from reference TRBV5-1 and TRBJ1-6): KAGVTQTPRYLIKTRGQQVTLSCSPISGHRSVSWYQQTPGQGLQFLFEYFSETQRNKGNFPGRFSGRQFSNSRSEMNVSTLELGDSALYLCASSLYASIKNSPLHFGNGTRLTVT.

This chain connects TRBV12-3 or TRBV12-4 to TRBJ1-1; D may be TRBD1 (5 bases). This CDR3 has 15 amino acids. Between the trimmed V and J ends, which lost 4 bases and 0 bases, there was a span of 12 bases. Written as DNA, the CDR3 is TGTGCCAGCAGTTCCCCCAGGGCATTGAACACTGAAGCTTTCTTT. It translates to CASSSPRALNTEAFF.

V usage is TRBV30 and J usage is TRBJ2-3; D remains ambiguous. With 0 bases removed from V and 4 bases from J, the gap between germline ends came to 11 bases. The CDR3 is 14 amino acids. CDR1 is GTSNPN, CDR2 SVGIG, per germline (reference sequence). The CDR3 is CAWSVLLGADTQYF. The CDR3 DNA sequence: TGTGCCTGGAGTGTACTTCTTGGGGCAGATACGCAGTATTTT.

J is TRBJ2-2 and V is TRBV27; D unresolved. V was shortened by 2 bases and J by 1 base, with 11 bases between the two germline ends. Germline V lookup: CDR1 MNHEY, CDR2 SMNVEV (reference sequence). The CDR3 has 16 amino acids. CDR3 in DNA: TGTGCCAGCAGTTTACGTATGCGGTTGAACACCGGGGAGCTGTTTTTT. This codes for CASSLRMRLNTGELFF.